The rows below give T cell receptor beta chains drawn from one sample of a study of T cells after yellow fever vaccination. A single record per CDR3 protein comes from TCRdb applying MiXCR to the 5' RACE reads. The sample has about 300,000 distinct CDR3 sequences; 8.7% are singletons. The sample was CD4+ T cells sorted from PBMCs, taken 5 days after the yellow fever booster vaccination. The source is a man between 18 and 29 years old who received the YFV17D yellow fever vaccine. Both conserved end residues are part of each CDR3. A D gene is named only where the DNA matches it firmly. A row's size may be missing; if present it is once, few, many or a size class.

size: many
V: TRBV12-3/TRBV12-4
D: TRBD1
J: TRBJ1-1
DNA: TGTGCCAGCAGGGGGACCACAGGGGTGATAGCTTTCTTT
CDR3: CASRGTTGVIAFF

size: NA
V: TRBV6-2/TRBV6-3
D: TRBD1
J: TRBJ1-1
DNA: TGTGCCAGCAGGGGACAGGTATCAATGAACACTGAAGCTTTCTTT
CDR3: CASRGQVSMNTEAFF

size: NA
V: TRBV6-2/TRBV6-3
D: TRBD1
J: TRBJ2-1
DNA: TGTGCCAGCAGTTCCACCTGGGGGACAGGGGCGACCGATGAGCAGTTCTTC
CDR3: CASSSTWGTGATDEQFF

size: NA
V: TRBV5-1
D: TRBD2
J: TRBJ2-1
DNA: TGCGCCAGCACCTCGACCGGGACTAGCGGGTACAATGAGCAGTTCTTC
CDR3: CASTSTGTSGYNEQFF

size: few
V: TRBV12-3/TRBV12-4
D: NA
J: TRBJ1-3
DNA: TGTGCCAGCAGTTCCCATGACCGTGGGGGAAACACCATATATTTT
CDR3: CASSSHDRGGNTIYF

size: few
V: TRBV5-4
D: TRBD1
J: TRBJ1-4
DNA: TGTGCCAGCAGCTTTGGGACAGGGCCTGAAAAACTGTTTTTT
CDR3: CASSFGTGPEKLFF

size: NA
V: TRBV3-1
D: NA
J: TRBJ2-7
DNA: TGTGCCAGCAGCCAAGATGGCTACGAGCAGTACTTC
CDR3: CASSQDGYEQYF

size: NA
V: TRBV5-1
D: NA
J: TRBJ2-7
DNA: TGCGCCAGCAGCGATCTCCCCGGGGAGGTCGCCTACGAGCAGTACTTC
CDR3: CASSDLPGEVAYEQYF

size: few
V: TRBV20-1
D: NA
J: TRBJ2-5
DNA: TGCAGTGCTCCCGGCACTTGGGGCGATGAGACCCAGTACTTC
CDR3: CSAPGTWGDETQYF

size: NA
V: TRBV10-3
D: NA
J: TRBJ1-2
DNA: TGTGCCATCAGCCCCCTTGGTAGCAACTATGGCTACACCTTC
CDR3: CAISPLGSNYGYTF

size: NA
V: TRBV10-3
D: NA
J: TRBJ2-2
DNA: TGTGCCATCAGTGTAGGAGGGAACACCGGGGAGCTGTTTTTT
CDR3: CAISVGGNTGELFF

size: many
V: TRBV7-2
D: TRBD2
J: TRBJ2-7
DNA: TGTGCCAGCAGCTTATCGCCCTCTAGCGGGGCCTACGAGCAGTACTTC
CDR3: CASSLSPSSGAYEQYF

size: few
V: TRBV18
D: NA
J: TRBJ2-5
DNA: TGTGCCAGCTCACCCGGGACAAACCAAGAGACCCAGTACTTC
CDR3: CASSPGTNQETQYF

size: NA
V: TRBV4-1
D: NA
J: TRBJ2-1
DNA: TGCGCCAGCAGCCAATATCTAGCCCGGGTAGAATCCGACAATGAGCAGTTCTTC
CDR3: CASSQYLARVESDNEQFF

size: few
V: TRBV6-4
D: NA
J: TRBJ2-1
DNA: TGTGCCAGCAGTGACTCCGGCGGCGATGAGCAGTTCTTC
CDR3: CASSDSGGDEQFF

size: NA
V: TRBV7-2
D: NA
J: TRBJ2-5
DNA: TGTGCCAGCAGCTTCCCCGGGGGCTTCCAAGAGACCCAGTACTTC
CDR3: CASSFPGGFQETQYF

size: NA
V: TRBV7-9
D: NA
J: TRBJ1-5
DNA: TGTGCCAGCACGCCAGGGTTTCAGCCCCAGCATTTT
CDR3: CASTPGFQPQHF

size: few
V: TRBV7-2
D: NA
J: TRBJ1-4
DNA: TGTGCCAGCAGCTTAAGCCCCAATGCGGAAAAACTGTTTTTT
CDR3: CASSLSPNAEKLFF

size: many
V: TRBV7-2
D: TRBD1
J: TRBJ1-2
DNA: TGTGCCAGCAGCCTCGGGACAGGGGGCTATGGCTACACCTTC
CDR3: CASSLGTGGYGYTF

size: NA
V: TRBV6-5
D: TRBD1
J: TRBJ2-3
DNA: TGTGCCAGCAGGTCCGGGACAGGGACAGATACGCAGTATTTT
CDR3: CASRSGTGTDTQYF

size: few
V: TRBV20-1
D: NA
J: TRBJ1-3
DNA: TGCAGTGCTCACTACCCCGGAAACACCATATATTTT
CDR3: CSAHYPGNTIYF

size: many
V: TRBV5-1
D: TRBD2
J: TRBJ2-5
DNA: TGCGCCAGCAGCACCGCGGGGGGAGAGACCCAGTACTTC
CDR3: CASSTAGGETQYF

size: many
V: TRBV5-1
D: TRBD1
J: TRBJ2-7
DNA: TGCGCCAGCAGCACGGGACAGGCGTCCGAGCAGTACTTC
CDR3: CASSTGQASEQYF